These 10 T cell receptor beta chains were all obtained from the same sample, sequenced in a study of post-analysis software for immune sequencing data. Whole-study results and caveats: TRBV5-6, TRBV5-1 and TRBV20-1 belonged to a set of about 5 TRBV segments that were more frequent in patients than controls.

The TCR beta cDNA libraries carried unique molecular identifiers. Each CDR3 protein gets one entry after TCRdb re-called the PCR reads with MiXCR. The sample lists 750,000 to 950,000 distinct CDR3 sequences, more than 45% occurring once. Antigen specificity for these receptors is unknown. The sample was blood. Receptors were obtained from a girl under 18 with multiple sclerosis.

CDR3 amino acids: CASSHASADTQYF. Here the CDR3 DNA reads TGTGCCAGCAGCCACGCTAGTGCAGATACGCAGTATTTT. V gene TRBV7-9 combines with J gene TRBJ2-3, with D uncertain. The CDR3 has 13 residues. Trimming removed 5 bases at V and 4 bases at J, with 10 bases between. CDR1 SEHNR and CDR2 FQNEAQ come from the germline V gene (reference sequence). Full variable domain (outside the CDR3, taken from reference TRBV7-9 and TRBJ2-3): DTGVSQNPRHKITKRGQNVTFRCDPISEHNRLYWYRQTLGQGPEFLTYFQNEAQLEKSRLLSDRFSAERPKGSFSTLEIQRTEQGDSAMYLCASSHASADTQYFGPGTRLTVL.

The CDR3 DNA sequence: TGCAGTGCTAGAGGTCTCTCCTGGGTCGGCACCTACGAGCAGTACTTC. It encodes CSARGLSWVGTYEQYF. The chain joins TRBV20-1 to TRBJ2-7; D is undetermined. Deletions cut 1 base from V and 2 bases from J, with 18 bases between. The germline V gene has CDR1 DFQATT and CDR2 SNEGSKA (reference sequence). CDR3 length: 16 residues.

There are a few counts of this clonotype. V is TRBV6-6 and J is TRBJ2-4; D ambiguous. The DNA matches TRBJ2-5 better at its end, which makes the J call doubtful. The V gene's germline CDR1 is MNHNY and CDR2 SVGAGI (reference sequence). This CDR3 contains 13 residues. For the CDR3, the DNA is TGTGCCAGCAGTTACGGCAGGCGGGAGACCCAGTACTTC. It encodes CASSYGRRETQYF.

The genes are TRBV20-1 and TRBJ2-5, with TRBD1 identical over 7 bases. TRBJ2-7 explains the end of the DNA better; the J call may be wrong. In germline, CDR1 is DFQATT, CDR2 SNEGSKA (reference sequence). CDR3 length: 14 amino acids. The CDR3 DNA reads TGCAGTGCTAGAGATGGGGACAGTCCCGACGAGCAGTACTTC. Its protein is CSARDGDSPDEQYF.

This clonotype was seen only a few times. V gene TRBV9 combines with J gene TRBJ2-7; D could derive from TRBD1 or TRBD2 (5 bases each). Per germline, CDR1 SGDLS and CDR2 YYNGEE. The CDR3 loop spans 13 amino acids. Trimming stripped 8 bases from V and 3 bases from J, with 15 bases between. CDR3 in amino acids: CASPRGESYEQYF. CDR3 coding DNA: TGTGCCAGTCCGAGAGGGGAGAGCTACGAGCAGTACTTC. The whole variable domain, filled in from reference TRBV9 and TRBJ2-7, reads DSGVTQTPKHLITATGQRVTLRCSPRSGDLSVYWYQQSLDQGLQFLIQYYNGEERAKGNILERFSAQQFPDLHSELNLSSLELGDSALYFCASPRGESYEQYFGPGTRLTVT.

V gene TRBV20-1 combines with J gene TRBJ2-5; no clear D gene. Germline V gives CDR1 DFQATT, CDR2 SNEGSKA (reference sequence). The ends were cut back, 3 bases at V and 7 bases at J, with 12 bases in the middle. CDR3 length equals 12 residues. Here the CDR3 DNA reads TGCAGTGCTAGTCTCGCGGAAGGGACCCAGTACTTC. This translates into CSASLAEGTQYF.

V gene TRBV4-1 combines with J gene TRBJ1-4; tentatively, D is TRBD1 (5 bases). The CDR3 length is 14 residues. Trimming removed 2 bases from V and 10 bases from J, with 14 bases in between. The germline CDR1 and CDR2 sequences are MGHRA and YSYEKL. CDR3 sequence (DNA): TGCGCCAGCAGCCAACCGATCAGGGATAGAAAACTGTTTTTT. It encodes CASSQPIRDRKLFF.

The chain links TRBV24-1 to TRBJ2-1, with D tentatively TRBD1 (6 bases). Germline assignment: CDR1 KGHDR and CDR2 SFDVKD. The CDR3 sequence is 13 residues long. CDR3 sequence: CGGDGDTYNEQFF. The CDR3 nucleotides read TGTGGCGGTGATGGGGACACCTACAATGAGCAGTTCTTC.

This clonotype was counted between two and nine times. The J gene is TRBJ1-2, the V gene TRBV6-5; D is possibly TRBD1 (6 bases). The germline V and J ends were trimmed by 5 bases and 2 bases, with 9 bases remaining between them. The CDR3 consists of 13 residues. The germline V gene has CDR1 MNHEY and CDR2 SVGAGI. The CDR3 protein is CASSTTGNYGYTF. For the CDR3, the DNA is TGTGCCAGCAGTACTACAGGGAACTATGGCTACACCTTC.

The chain carries TRBV19 and TRBJ2-1, with D possibly being TRBD1 or TRBD2 (5 bases each). V was clipped by 4 bases and J by 5 bases, with 21 bases between them. The CDR3 is made up of 17 amino acids. Germline V CDR1 and CDR2: LNHDA, SQIVND (reference sequence). The CDR3 spells CASSTARGPGRDNEQFF. The CDR3 DNA sequence: TGTGCCAGTAGTACCGCCCGGGGCCCTGGGCGAGACAATGAGCAGTTCTTC.